This TCR beta chain was sequenced in a study of shared clonotypes between healthy human individuals. In the naive CD8 group, cells lacked CD45RO and were positively selected for CCR7, so terminally differentiated effector memory CD45RA+ cells were left out. The protocol was immunoSEQ multiplex PCR, while the TCRdb copy is restricted to in-frame clones and leaves out a portion. The sample shows around 2,100,000 clones, over 85% of them seen only once. The germline V gene has CDR1 MNHEY and CDR2 SMNVEV (reference sequence). Trimming removed 8 bases at V and 7 bases at J, with 24 bases between. The CDR3 spans 17 residues.

J is TRBJ1-6 and V is TRBV27, with D possibly matching TRBD1 (5 bases). The sample was naive CD8+ T cells sorted from blood. The clonotype was recovered from a man younger than 35 in good health. This CDR3 reads CASALSPGAGMNSPLHF. In DNA form, the CDR3 reads TGTGCCAGCGCCTTATCGCCCGGGGCAGGGATGAATTCACCCCTCCACTTT.